The rows below give T cell receptor beta chains drawn from one sample of a study of sequential checkpoint blockade in melanoma. The table came from immunoSEQ multiplex PCR; TCRdb's copy has only in-frame clones and leaves some out. The sample carries about 27,000 clones, approximately 80% recorded once. The sequencing here drew on CD8+ T cells sorted from blood (inferred from file names), taken from a patient given nivolumab and ipilimumab in sequence. The receptors come from a human donor with melanoma. Each CDR3 is given with its conserved first and last residue. D genes are given only for firm matches. Clone size is given for some rows only: seen once, a few or many times, or a class if the clone is expanded.

CDR3aa: CASSPGTGTFYEQYF; CDR3nt: TGTGCCAGCAGCCCCGGGACAGGCACCTTTTACGAGCAGTACTTC; d_gene: TRBD1; v_gene: TRBV2; j_gene: TRBJ2-7; abundance: few
CDR3aa: CASSLATGAENTEAFF; CDR3nt: TGCGCCAGCAGCTTGGCCACAGGGGCCGAGAACACTGAAGCTTTCTTT; d_gene: TRBD1; v_gene: TRBV5-1; j_gene: TRBJ1-1; abundance: .
CDR3aa: CASRPTGPYEQYF; CDR3nt: TGTGCCAGCAGACCGACAGGACCCTACGAGCAGTACTTC; d_gene: .; v_gene: TRBV7-9; j_gene: TRBJ2-7; abundance: .
CDR3aa: CASSLGPGDDYGYTF; CDR3nt: TGCGCCAGCAGCTTGGGGCCAGGGGATGACTATGGCTACACCTTC; d_gene: .; v_gene: TRBV5-1; j_gene: TRBJ1-2; abundance: once
CDR3aa: CAWSVMRPEAFF; CDR3nt: TGTGCCTGGAGTGTAATGCGGCCAGAAGCTTTCTTT; d_gene: .; v_gene: TRBV30; j_gene: TRBJ1-1; abundance: .
CDR3aa: CASSFGTGTYEQYF; CDR3nt: TGTGCCAGCAGCTTCGGGACTGGGACCTACGAGCAGTACTTC; d_gene: .; v_gene: TRBV5-5; j_gene: TRBJ2-7; abundance: .
CDR3aa: CASSSPDSRDTQYF; CDR3nt: TGTGCCAGCAGCTCGCCGGACTCAAGAGATACGCAGTATTTT; d_gene: .; v_gene: TRBV13; j_gene: TRBJ2-3; abundance: once
CDR3aa: CASSQDGRQRYGYTF; CDR3nt: TGCGCCAGCAGCCAAGATGGCCGACAGAGATATGGCTACACCTTC; d_gene: .; v_gene: TRBV4-3; j_gene: TRBJ1-2; abundance: .
CDR3aa: CASSLAGGRTEAFF; CDR3nt: TGTGCCAGCAGTTTAGCAGGGGGTAGGACTGAAGCTTTCTTT; d_gene: TRBD1; v_gene: TRBV27; j_gene: TRBJ1-1; abundance: .
CDR3aa: CASSQGQGEINEQFF; CDR3nt: TGTGCCAGCAGCCAGGGACAGGGGGAGATCAATGAGCAGTTCTTC; d_gene: TRBD1; v_gene: TRBV6-5; j_gene: TRBJ2-1; abundance: .
CDR3aa: CASSLGSGLDEQYF; CDR3nt: TGTGCCAGCAGTTTAGGGTCAGGGCTGGACGAGCAGTACTTC; d_gene: .; v_gene: TRBV28; j_gene: TRBJ2-7; abundance: .
CDR3aa: CASRETGRRTDTQYF; CDR3nt: TGTGCCAGCAGGGAGACAGGCCGACGCACAGATACGCAGTATTTT; d_gene: .; v_gene: TRBV2; j_gene: TRBJ2-3; abundance: .
CDR3aa: CASSRTENSPLHF; CDR3nt: TGTGCCAGCAGTCGGACAGAGAATTCACCCCTCCACTTT; d_gene: .; v_gene: TRBV6-4; j_gene: TRBJ1-6; abundance: .
CDR3aa: CASSWAGRTGELFF; CDR3nt: TGTGCCAGCAGCTGGGCGGGGCGCACCGGGGAGCTGTTTTTT; d_gene: .; v_gene: TRBV7-9; j_gene: TRBJ2-2; abundance: .
CDR3aa: CASSSGGENSPLHF; CDR3nt: TGTGCCAGTTCAAGTGGAGGAGAGAATTCACCCCTCCACTTT; d_gene: .; v_gene: TRBV6-1; j_gene: TRBJ1-6; abundance: many
CDR3aa: CASSAGEAGGGNQPQHF; CDR3nt: TGTGCCAGCAGTGCCGGCGAGGCAGGGGGAGGCAATCAGCCCCAGCATTTT; d_gene: TRBD1; v_gene: TRBV2; j_gene: TRBJ1-5; abundance: .
CDR3aa: CASSEEGQGSLGNQPQHF; CDR3nt: TGTGCCAGCAGTGAAGAAGGACAGGGGAGTTTGGGGAATCAGCCCCAGCATTTT; d_gene: TRBD1; v_gene: TRBV2; j_gene: TRBJ1-5; abundance: .
CDR3aa: CASSLRDRASFGNTIYF; CDR3nt: TGTGCCAGCAGCTTGAGGGACAGGGCCTCCTTTGGAAACACCATATATTTT; d_gene: TRBD1; v_gene: TRBV7-6; j_gene: TRBJ1-3; abundance: .
CDR3aa: CASRPSGGRTDTQYF; CDR3nt: TGTGCCAGCCGTCCCAGCGGGGGGCGCACAGATACGCAGTATTTT; d_gene: TRBD2; v_gene: TRBV9; j_gene: TRBJ2-3; abundance: .
CDR3aa: CASSAPGQGAYGYTF; CDR3nt: TGTGCCAGCAGTGCACCGGGACAGGGGGCTTATGGCTACACCTTC; d_gene: TRBD1; v_gene: TRBV27; j_gene: TRBJ1-2; abundance: .
CDR3aa: CASSPTSGGPYNEQFF; CDR3nt: TGTGCCAGCAGCCCGACTAGCGGGGGACCTTACAATGAGCAGTTCTTC; d_gene: TRBD2; v_gene: TRBV5-6; j_gene: TRBJ2-1; abundance: .
CDR3aa: CASSLTGPGTSSGEQYF; CDR3nt: TGTGCCAGCAGCTTAACGGGTCCCGGGACTAGCTCGGGCGAGCAGTACTTC; d_gene: TRBD2; v_gene: TRBV7-6; j_gene: TRBJ2-7; abundance: .
CDR3aa: CASGGGNYEAFF; CDR3nt: TGTGCCAGTGGGGGAGGGAACTATGAAGCTTTCTTT; d_gene: .; v_gene: TRBV2; j_gene: TRBJ1-1; abundance: .
CDR3aa: CASSSTYEQYF; CDR3nt: TGTGCCAGCAGCTCAACTTACGAGCAGTACTTC; d_gene: .; v_gene: TRBV5-6; j_gene: TRBJ2-7; abundance: .
CDR3aa: CASSAPWTSGETQYF; CDR3nt: TGTGCCAGCAGCGCCCCCTGGACTAGCGGAGAGACCCAGTACTTC; d_gene: TRBD2; v_gene: TRBV11-2; j_gene: TRBJ2-5; abundance: .
CDR3aa: CASSTGTGWETQYF; CDR3nt: TGCGCCAGCAGCACCGGGACAGGGTGGGAGACCCAGTACTTC; d_gene: TRBD1; v_gene: TRBV5-1; j_gene: TRBJ2-5; abundance: .
CDR3aa: CASTSSGLYNEQFF; CDR3nt: TGTGCCAGTACCTCTAGCGGGCTCTACAATGAGCAGTTCTTC; d_gene: TRBD2; v_gene: TRBV19; j_gene: TRBJ2-1; abundance: .
CDR3aa: CASSQGTSGLETQYF; CDR3nt: TGCGCCAGCAGCCAAGGGACTAGCGGGTTAGAGACCCAGTACTTC; d_gene: TRBD2; v_gene: TRBV4-3; j_gene: TRBJ2-5; abundance: .
CDR3aa: CATSRDRHSGNTIYF; CDR3nt: TGTGCCACCAGCAGAGACAGGCACTCTGGAAACACCATATATTTT; d_gene: .; v_gene: TRBV15; j_gene: TRBJ1-3; abundance: .
CDR3aa: CATSPGSNEQFF; CDR3nt: TGTGCCACCAGCCCAGGGTCCAATGAGCAGTTCTTC; d_gene: .; v_gene: TRBV6-4; j_gene: TRBJ2-1; abundance: medium-sized
CDR3aa: CASSQERQVHYEQYF; CDR3nt: TGCGCCAGCAGCCAAGAAAGACAGGTCCACTACGAGCAGTACTTC; d_gene: .; v_gene: TRBV4-1; j_gene: TRBJ2-7; abundance: .
CDR3aa: CASGERQGGFYEQYF; CDR3nt: TGTGCTAGTGGAGAGAGACAGGGGGGTTTCTACGAGCAGTACTTC; d_gene: TRBD1; v_gene: TRBV12-5; j_gene: TRBJ2-7; abundance: .
CDR3aa: CASSSGQAAYNSPLHF; CDR3nt: TGTGCCAGCAGCTCAGGACAGGCCGCCTATAATTCACCCCTCCACTTT; d_gene: TRBD1; v_gene: TRBV7-9; j_gene: TRBJ1-6; abundance: large
CDR3aa: CASSLGTGVSGELFF; CDR3nt: TGTGCCAGCAGTTTGGGAACAGGGGTGTCCGGGGAGCTGTTTTTT; d_gene: TRBD1; v_gene: TRBV28; j_gene: TRBJ2-2; abundance: medium-sized
CDR3aa: CASSFGGEAFF; CDR3nt: TGTGCCAGCAGCTTCGGGGGTGAAGCTTTCTTT; d_gene: .; v_gene: TRBV7-2; j_gene: TRBJ1-1; abundance: .
CDR3aa: CASSFQGWAYNSPLHF; CDR3nt: TGTGCCAGCAGTTTTCAGGGTTGGGCCTATAATTCACCCCTCCACTTT; d_gene: .; v_gene: TRBV27; j_gene: TRBJ1-6; abundance: .
CDR3aa: CATSREYPGQGKGGDTQYF; CDR3nt: TGTGCCACCAGCAGAGAGTATCCGGGACAGGGAAAGGGAGGGGATACGCAGTATTTT; d_gene: TRBD1; v_gene: TRBV15; j_gene: TRBJ2-3; abundance: .
CDR3aa: CASSLGTGTGNYEQYF; CDR3nt: TGTGCCAGCAGTTTGGGGACAGGTACGGGTAACTACGAGCAGTACTTC; d_gene: TRBD1; v_gene: TRBV28; j_gene: TRBJ2-7; abundance: .
CDR3aa: CASSWSSGNEQFF; CDR3nt: TGTGCCAGCAGCTGGTCTAGCGGCAATGAGCAGTTCTTC; d_gene: TRBD2; v_gene: TRBV6-1; j_gene: TRBJ2-1; abundance: .
CDR3aa: CASGDRGSYEQYF; CDR3nt: TGCGCCAGCGGGGACAGGGGGTCCTACGAGCAGTACTTC; d_gene: TRBD1; v_gene: TRBV10-1; j_gene: TRBJ2-7; abundance: .
CDR3aa: CASPGLHTDTQYF; CDR3nt: TGTGCCAGTCCGGGACTGCACACAGATACGCAGTATTTT; d_gene: .; v_gene: TRBV11-2; j_gene: TRBJ2-3; abundance: medium-sized
CDR3aa: CASSQDSQGANTQYF; CDR3nt: TGCGCCAGCAGCCAAGATAGTCAGGGGGCGAATACGCAGTATTTT; d_gene: TRBD1; v_gene: TRBV4-3; j_gene: TRBJ2-3; abundance: once